This T cell receptor (beta chain) was captured in a study of CD8 T cells in ankylosing spondylitis. Findings of the study overall: Seemingly characteristic of ankylosing spondylitis blood was a TCR beta motif consisting of fewer than 10 highly homologous variants. It was reported that disease-linked clones were significantly enriched in matched ankylosing spondylitis synovial fluid.

Each CDR3 protein is one row after TCRdb ran MiXCR on the 5' RACE reads. This table has roughly 350,000 distinct CDR3 sequences, 6.5% to 10% appearing once. In the case of this clonotype: As yet, its antigen is unknown.

Per germline, CDR1 WSHSY and CDR2 SAAADI. The CDR3 extends over 18 amino acids. V trimming: 0 bases; J trimming: 3 bases; junction bases outside the gene matches: 8. The rearrangement uses TRBV10-2 and TRBJ2-3; 11 nucleotides agree with TRBD2. Sample: blood, either unsorted or a sorted T cell fraction (not recorded which). This clonotype was obtained from a male donor with ankylosing spondylitis. In DNA form, the CDR3 reads TGCGCCAGCAGTGAGTCGATACTAGCGGGAGTGAGTACAGATACGCAGTATTTT. Its translation: CASSESILAGVSTDTQYF.